These 3 T cell receptor beta chains were sequenced from one sample in a study of T cells in Graves' hyperthyroidism and ophthalmopathy. Using RNA transcripts as the source, TCR beta CDR3 regions were amplified. First-round RT-PCR targeting the TCR CDR3 was performed with the HTBI primer set. MiXCR was run by TCRdb on the multiplex PCR reads, yielding one entry per CDR3 protein. This sample carries some 360,000 distinct CDR3 sequences, approximately 15% of them seen once, and the ten largest clones take about 10%. The source material was blood. These receptors were collected from a woman in her fifties or sixties with Graves' hyperthyroidism.

This clonotype has at least ten counts. The chain uses TRBV2 and TRBJ2-7; D may be TRBD1 (5 bases). The CDR3 extends over 11 amino acids. Trimming removed 7 bases from V and 3 bases from J, with 7 bases in between. The germline gives CDR1 SNHLY, CDR2 FYNNEI. DNA for the CDR3: TGTGCCAGCACTCAGGGCTACGAGCAGTACTTC. Protein: CASTQGYEQYF.

This clonotype was recorded many times. The chain recombines TRBV11-2 with TRBJ2-2; the match to TRBD1 covers 7 bases. The V gene end was trimmed by 1 base and the J gene end by 8 bases; junction bases not matched to a gene: 1. CDR1 is SGHAT and CDR2 is FQNNGV in the germline V gene. This CDR3 contains 13 residues. CDR3 sequence: CASSLGQGGELFF. The CDR3 DNA sequence: TGTGCCAGCAGCTTAGGACAGGGAGGGGAGCTGTTTTTT.

The CDR3 DNA is TGCGCCAGCAGCTTGGAACCTTCCACCGGGGAGCTGTTTTTT. Protein product: CASSLEPSTGELFF. The chain joins TRBV5-1 to TRBJ2-2; D remains ambiguous. V was shortened by 0 bases and J by 4 bases, with 7 bases between the two germline ends. The CDR3 contains 14 residues. Germline V lookup: CDR1 SGHRS, CDR2 YFSETQ.